Listed below are T cell receptor beta chains from one sample, sequenced in a study of Tregs in tolerant kidney transplant recipients. Their antigens are not known. The assay was immunoSEQ multiplex PCR, and TCRdb's table has in-frame clones only and misses some. Among about 44,000 clones listed, about 95% were seen once. Specimen: Tregs from blood cultured with allogeneic cells. These receptors were obtained from a human donor in good health. Each CDR3 is given with its conserved first and last residue. D genes are given only for firm matches. For some rows the clone size is stated as once, few or many, or as a class when expanded; others skip it.

clone_size cdr3_length j_call d_call v_call cdr3_aa cdr3_nt
NA 17 TRBJ1-2 TRBD1 TRBV30 CAWNPKGDRGPRDGYTF TGTGCCTGGAATCCTAAGGGCGACAGGGGACCACGGGATGGCTACACCTTC
NA 17 TRBJ2-4 NA TRBV7-9 CASSLVRDSLAKNIQYF TGTGCCAGCAGCTTAGTTAGGGACTCATTAGCCAAAAACATTCAGTACTTC
NA 13 TRBJ1-2 NA TRBV5-1 CASRTQGGDGYTF TGCGCCAGCAGGACACAGGGTGGGGATGGCTACACCTTC
few 14 TRBJ1-1 TRBD1 TRBV12-5 CASGSQGSITEAFF TGTGCTAGTGGTTCACAGGGGAGTATCACTGAAGCTTTCTTT
NA 16 TRBJ1-2 NA TRBV6-6 CASSYRVVSRGDGYTF TGTGCCAGCAGTTATCGGGTAGTCTCCAGGGGAGATGGCTACACCTTC
NA 12 TRBJ1-1 NA TRBV29-1 CSVGPPYGEAFF TGCAGCGTCGGGCCCCCCTATGGAGAAGCTTTCTTT
NA 13 TRBJ2-3 TRBD1 TRBV5-1 CASGGQGTYTQYF TGCGCCAGCGGCGGACAGGGGACGTATACGCAGTATTTT
NA 16 TRBJ2-3 TRBD2 TRBV5-1 CASSFNPGGRSDTQYF TGCGCCAGCAGCTTCAACCCGGGGGGGCGTTCAGATACGCAGTATTTT
NA 15 TRBJ1-3 NA TRBV27 CASAMRGTRGNTIYF TGTGCCAGCGCCATGAGGGGGACCCGGGGAAACACCATATATTTT
NA 12 TRBJ1-4 TRBD1 TRBV27 CATRDRIEKLFF TGTGCCACCCGGGACAGAATAGAAAAACTGTTTTTT
NA 12 TRBJ2-7 NA TRBV7-8 CASSWSGREQYF TGTGCCAGCAGCTGGTCGGGTCGCGAGCAGTACTTC
NA 14 TRBJ1-1 NA TRBV29-1 CSVILQVLNTEAFF TGCAGCGTTATACTACAGGTGTTGAACACTGAAGCTTTCTTT
NA 14 TRBJ2-7 NA TRBV2 CASSAFRGDYEQYF TGTGCCAGCAGTGCCTTCCGGGGAGACTACGAGCAGTACTTC
NA 14 TRBJ1-1 TRBD1 TRBV6-4 CASRTDRANTEAFF TGTGCCAGCAGGACGGACAGGGCTAACACTGAAGCTTTCTTT
NA 14 TRBJ2-1 NA TRBV15 CATSRDQSNNEQFF TGTGCCACCAGCAGAGATCAAAGCAACAATGAGCAGTTCTTC
NA 14 TRBJ2-3 NA TRBV19 CASRLTGQTDTQYF TGTGCCAGTAGATTAACGGGACAAACAGATACGCAGTATTTT
NA 18 TRBJ1-2 TRBD1 TRBV27 CASSPPSRFGTGTYGYTF TGTGCCAGCAGTCCACCCTCCCGATTCGGGACAGGGACCTATGGCTACACCTTC
NA 17 TRBJ2-2 TRBD2 TRBV7-8 CASSLGGAGKNTGELFF TGTGCCAGCAGCTTAGGGGGAGCGGGAAAGAACACCGGGGAGCTGTTTTTT
NA 15 TRBJ2-7 TRBD2 TRBV7-2 CASSRTSGHIYEQYF TGTGCCAGCAGTCGGACTAGCGGACACATTTACGAGCAGTACTTC